The next 30 T cell receptor beta chains were all read from a single sample in a study of tumor-infiltrating lymphocytes in primary liver carcinoma. The authors took blood RNA from unsorted whole blood and also extracted germline DNA. Researchers generated TCR beta cDNA from around 0.55 ug of total RNA, relying on a constant-region primer. Amplification in three nested multiplex PCR rounds with slightly modified ARM-PCR gave rise to TCR beta libraries. In the first two PCR rounds, TRBV1-TRBV30 forward primers were paired with a C-beta reverse primer, and each round lasted around 10 cycles. TCRdb redid the calling of the multiplex PCR reads with MiXCR, one entry per CDR3 protein. Of 310,000 or so distinct CDR3 sequences in the sample, around three fifths are singletons; the top ten hold over 15%. Specimen: peripheral blood. The receptors were sampled from a woman under 40 with primary liver carcinoma and hepatitis B virus infection.

With regard to this clonotype: One junction end disagrees with the germline gene, perhaps due to a read error. The V and J genes are TRBV4-2 and TRBJ1-6, with a weak D call TRBD1 (5 bases). CDR1 LGHNA and CDR2 YNFKEQ come from the germline V gene. This CDR3 is built from 15 residues. Written as DNA, the CDR3 is TGTGCCAGCGGCCAAGGCCAGGGTACGGACTCGCCCCTCCACTTT. This gives the protein CASGQGQGTDSPLHF.

With respect to this clonotype: One junction end does not reproduce the germline sequence, and a read error may be involved. The chain recombines TRBV12-3 or TRBV12-4 with TRBJ2-3; 8 bases align to TRBD2. This CDR3 is 15 amino acids long. CDR3 in amino acids: CTSSQGGRFTDTQYF. The CDR3 nucleotides read TGTACCAGCAGCCAGGGCGGGAGGTTCACAGATACGCAGTATTTT.

To note about this clonotype: A much larger clone lies one base from this, so it may be a read error. The rearrangement joins TRBV6-6 to TRBJ2-5; 8 nucleotides match TRBD1. Germline CDR1 MNHNY, CDR2 SVGAGI (reference sequence). The CDR3 spans 13 residues. The CDR3 region is CASSPTGEATRYF. The DNA of the CDR3 is TGTGCCAGCTCACCGACAGGGGAGGCGACCCGGTACTTC.

Points on this clonotype: A read error is possible here, since a much larger clone lies one base away. This chain links TRBV7-8 with TRBJ2-7; TRBD2 agrees at 8 bases. The CDR3 is 15 residues long. Germline V gene sequence: CDR1 SGHVS, CDR2 FQNEAQ. The CDR3, as DNA: TGTGCCAGCGGATACTCCGGGGGGGGGCCCTACGACCAGTACTTC. This codes for CASGYSGGGPYDQYF. The full variable domain, with the rest looked up from reference TRBV7-8 and TRBJ2-7, is GAGVSQSPRYKVAKRGQDVALRCDPISGHVSLFWYQQALGQGPEFLTYFQNEAQLDKSGLPSDRFFAERPEGSVSTLKIQRTQQEDSAVYLCASGYSGGGPYDQYFGPGTRLTVT.

Ten or more counts support this clonotype. The chain employs TRBV4-3 and TRBJ2-6; D possibly corresponds to TRBD1 (6 bases). Trimming left V 0 bases short and J 0 bases short, with 12 bases between. CDR1 is LGHNA and CDR2 is YSLEER in the germline V gene. This CDR3 is 18 amino acids long. The CDR3 region has the DNA TGCGCCAGCAGCCAAGAGTGGGGGCTAAGCTCTGGGGCCAACGTCCTGACTTTC. Translation gives CASSQEWGLSSGANVLTF.

The rearrangement links TRBV11-2 to TRBJ2-7; 8 bases agree with TRBD2. J was trimmed by 6 bases and V by 3 bases; bases with no gene match: 10. This CDR3 contains 15 residues. Germline assignment: CDR1 SGHAT and CDR2 FQNNGV. This CDR3 reads CASSFTNSGNSEQYF. Written as DNA, the CDR3 is TGTGCCAGCAGCTTTACCAATAGCGGGAATAGCGAGCAGTACTTC. The full variable domain, rest sourced from reference TRBV11-2 and TRBJ2-7, is EAGVAQSPRYKIIEKRQSVAFWCNPISGHATLYWYQQILGQGPKLLIQFQNNGVVDDSQLPKDRFSAERLKGVDSTLKIQPAKLEDSAVYLCASSFTNSGNSEQYFGPGTRLTVT.

Of note for this clonotype: A much larger clone differs from this one at a single base, so this may be a read error. The chain joins TRBV6-1 to TRBJ2-1, with D perhaps TRBD1 (6 bases). The CDR3 is made up of 14 amino acids. CDR1 MNHNS and CDR2 SASEGT come from the germline V gene. The CDR3 sequence: CASSENGQYNEEFF. The CDR3 DNA is TGTGCCAGCAGTGAAAATGGACAGTACAATGAGGAGTTCTTC.

The chain couples TRBV25-1 to TRBJ1-1; D is possibly TRBD1 (5 bases). There are 14 residues in the CDR3. V lost 2 bases to trimming and J lost 8 bases, with 15 bases between them. The V gene's germline CDR1 is MGHDK and CDR2 SYGVNS. The CDR3 loop reads CASSEGTDRGEAFF. In DNA form, the CDR3 reads TGTGCCAGCAGTGAAGGGACCGACCGCGGCGAAGCTTTCTTT.

V usage is TRBV4-1 and J usage is TRBJ1-2; unclear D gene. The V end was cut by 6 bases, the J end by 2 bases, with 10 bases between. Germline lookup yields CDR1 MGHRA and CDR2 YSYEKL. CDR3 length: 13 amino acids. CDR3 coding DNA: TGCGCCAGCAGAAATGAGGTAAACTATGGCTACACCTTC. Its translation is CASRNEVNYGYTF.

To note about this clonotype: Relative to the germline gene, one junction end is altered; a read error may explain this. The chain recombines TRBV29-1 with TRBJ2-2, with D perhaps matching TRBD2 (5 bases). The CDR3 is 13 amino acids. CDR1 and CDR2 from the germline V gene are SQVTM and ANQGSEA. DNA of the CDR3: TGCAGCGTTGAGAGACGAGACACCGGGGAGCTGTATTTT. This translates into CSVERRDTGELYF.

The rearrangement joins TRBV7-8 to TRBJ2-3, with 13 bases identical to TRBD2. Germline V gene sequence: CDR1 SGHVS, CDR2 FQNEAQ. This CDR3 has 19 amino acids. V lost 5 bases and J lost 4; bases outside the gene matches: 15. The CDR3 loop reads CASSPIKRTSGRRADTQYF. DNA for the CDR3: TGTGCCAGCAGCCCTATAAAACGGACTAGCGGGAGACGGGCAGATACGCAGTATTTT.

Points on this clonotype: A read error may produce the germline difference seen at one junction end. The chain combines TRBV11-2 with TRBJ2-7, with 10 bases that match TRBD2. The CDR3 is 15 residues long. Germline-derived CDR1 and CDR2 are SGHAT and FQNNGV. CDR3 in amino acids: CVSSSPGLATYDQYF. The CDR3, as DNA: TGTGTCAGCAGCTCACCGGGACTAGCGACCTACGACCAGTACTTC.

In this sample, this clonotype turned up a few times. An end of the junction differs from the germline gene, which may be a read error. The genes are TRBV6-5 and TRBJ2-1; the D gene is possibly TRBD1 (6 bases). The CDR3 covers 14 residues. Germline loops: CDR1 MNHEY, CDR2 SVGAGI. The CDR3 here is CAGRSPGAERRLFF. The CDR3 DNA follows: TGTGCCGGCAGATCCCCAGGGGCGGAGCGGCGTTTGTTCTTC.

The chain combines TRBV7-8 with TRBJ2-1; TRBD2 matches 12 bases. The ends lost 8 bases at V and 9 bases at J; junction bases unmatched: 11. Germline CDR1 reads SGHVS; CDR2 reads FQNEAQ. The CDR3 spans 15 residues. CDR3 sequence reads: CASGSRLAGVTEQFF. DNA of the CDR3: TGTGCCAGCGGCTCTAGACTAGCGGGAGTAACTGAGCAGTTCTTC.

The rearrangement joins TRBV2 to TRBJ2-7; D may correspond to TRBD1 or TRBD2 (5 bases each). The germline gives CDR1 SNHLY, CDR2 FYNNEI. This CDR3 comprises 11 residues. V shed 6 bases and J shed 12 bases, with 15 bases lying between them. The CDR3 sequence: CASSWDGERYF. The CDR3, as DNA: TGTGCCAGCAGCTGGGACGGGGAGAGGTACTTC. The complete variable domain, with remaining parts taken from reference TRBV2 and TRBJ2-7, reads EPEVTQTPSHQVTQMGQEVILRCVPISNHLYFYWYRQILGQKVEFLVSFYNNEISEKSEIFDDQFSVERPDGSNFTLKIRSTKLEDSAMYFCASSWDGERYFGPGTRLTVT.

Comment on this clonotype: No conserved phenylalanine or tryptophan ends this CDR3, so it is likely a read error. V gene TRBV6-1 combines with J gene TRBJ2-4; weak D call: TRBD2 (5 bases). The CDR3 length is 14 residues. Per germline, CDR1 MNHNS and CDR2 SASEGT. CDR3 amino acids: CANSEDGLKNIQYL. CDR3 in DNA: TGTGCTAACAGTGAAGACGGACTCAAAAACATTCAGTACCTC.

In DNA form, the CDR3 reads TGCGCCAGCAGCCCCGGACTAGCGGGAGGGAACACCGGGGAGCTGTTTTTT. Its protein product is CASSPGLAGGNTGELFF. The chain links TRBV5-1 to TRBJ2-2, with TRBD2 matching 14 bases. Germline-derived CDR1 and CDR2 are SGHRS and YFSETQ. V shed 4 bases and J 1 base; nucleotides not matched to a gene: 3. CDR3 size: 17 residues.

In regard to this clonotype: Just one base apart from a much larger clone, this may be a read error. The CDR3 coding sequence is TGCAGCGCCATATCTGGGGCCAACATCCTGACTTTC. Its protein product is CSAISGANILTF. The V call is TRBV29-1, the J call TRBJ2-6; perhaps TRBD1 as D (5 bases). Germline V lookup: CDR1 SQVTM, CDR2 ANQGSEA. The CDR3 is 12 amino acids.

To note about this clonotype: A much larger clone sits a single nucleotide away, making a read error possible. The CDR3 DNA reads as TGCGCCAGCAGGGAGCGGGATGGTCCTTACACGTACGAGGAGTACTTC. It encodes CASRERDGPYTYEEYF. The V gene is TRBV4-3, the J gene TRBJ2-7; 7 nucleotides line up with TRBD2. This CDR3 is 16 amino acids long. The germline V gene encodes CDR1 LGHNA and CDR2 YSLEER.

A word on this clonotype: This CDR3 is missing its conserved last phenylalanine or tryptophan, likely due to a read error. The DNA is left out, because the CDR3 cannot be placed on it with certainty; the CDR3 is given as TCRdb lists it. The chain combines TRBV4-3 with TRBJ2-7; the table's D call of TRBD2 was not tested on the DNA. The germline V gene encodes CDR1 LGHNA and CDR2 YSLEER. Both ends counted, the CDR3 spans 14 residues. The CDR3 protein is CASSHTALFNEQHL.

As regards this clonotype: A much larger clone lies a single base off, so this may be a read error. The chain links TRBV6-2 or TRBV6-3 to TRBJ2-1; 12 bases fit TRBD2. The CDR3 length is 17 residues. CDR1 and CDR2 (germline): MNHEY, SVGEGT. As DNA, the CDR3 is TGTGACAGCAGCCTGACTAGCGGGAGTAGCTCCTACAATGAGCAGTTCTTC. Protein sequence: CDSSLTSGSSSYNEQFF.

Regarding this clonotype: A much larger clone lies a single base off, so this may be a read error. In nucleotides, the CDR3 is TGTGCCAGCAGTTCCCCTCAGAACTACGAGCAGTGCTTC. Its translation is CASSSPQNYEQCF. This chain links TRBV6-5 with TRBJ2-7, with D unclear. The CDR3 is 13 amino acids. Germline V CDR1 and CDR2: MNHEY, SVGAGI.

This clonotype was counted ten times or more. This chain connects TRBV29-1 to TRBJ1-2, with TRBD1 identical over 8 bases. Germline loops: CDR1 SQVTM, CDR2 ANQGSEA. The CDR3 extends over 14 amino acids. The V and J ends lost 4 bases and 4 bases, in that order; junction bases with no gene match: 8. The CDR3 reads CSVVRQGPSYGYTF. In nucleotides, the CDR3 is TGCAGCGTTGTGCGACAGGGGCCGTCCTATGGCTACACCTTC.

The chain has TRBV9 and TRBJ2-1; 7 positions match TRBD2. This CDR3 region has 15 residues. Germline CDR1 is SGDLS and CDR2 is YYNGEE. V shed 0 bases and J 4 bases; nucleotides not matched to a gene: 4. CDR3 DNA: TGTGCCAGCAGCGTAGATGGGGAGGGGTACAATGAGCAGTTCTTC. It encodes CASSVDGEGYNEQFF.

The CDR3 is CASSLKSPSGIPYEQFF. In nucleotides, the CDR3 is TGTGCCAGCAGCTTAAAATCCCCTAGCGGGATCCCATATGAGCAGTTCTTC. This sequence joins TRBV5-4 and TRBJ2-1; TRBD2 matches at 9 bases. The CDR3 length is 17 residues. V gave up 2 bases and J gave up 8 bases; unmatched junction bases: 14. The V gene's germline CDR1 is SGHNT and CDR2 YYREEE (reference sequence).

This clonotype was observed a handful of times. Since the CDR3 does not end with the conserved phenylalanine or tryptophan, this likely comes from a read error. The limits of the CDR3 on the DNA are not certain, so only TCRdb's listed CDR3 is given. The V gene is TRBV13, the J gene TRBJ2-7; no DNA check was done on the table's D call, TRBD1. Germline V gene lookup returns CDR1 PRHDT and CDR2 FYEKMQ (reference sequence). The CDR3 numbers 13 amino acids, ends counted. CDR3 sequence: CASRLGASGRGYL.

On this clonotype: The CDR3 does not end in the conserved phenylalanine or tryptophan, so this is likely a read error. The rearrangement joins TRBV29-1 to TRBJ2-2; 7 bases align to TRBD1. Trimming removed 6 bases from V and 2 bases from J; junction bases left unmatched: 3. Looked up from germline, CDR1 is SQVTM and CDR2 is ANQGSEA. The CDR3 spans 13 residues. The CDR3 nucleotides read TGCAGCGTCCGGGACAGAAACACCGGGGAGCTGTTTTCT. Protein product: CSVRDRNTGELFS.

This clonotype was recorded a few times. The chain has TRBV28 and TRBJ2-5; no definite D call. Between the trimmed V and J ends, which lost 2 bases and 1 base, there was a span of 8 bases. The CDR3 spans 14 residues. The germline V gene has CDR1 MDHEN and CDR2 SYDVKM. CDR3 protein: CASSLRVFQETQYF. In DNA, the CDR3 is TGTGCCAGCAGTTTAAGGGTGTTCCAAGAGACCCAGTACTTC.

Regarding this clonotype: This may stem from a read error, because a much larger clone lies one nucleotide away. This likely comes from a read error, as the CDR3 has no conserved phenylalanine or tryptophan at its end. The chain recombines TRBV12-3 or TRBV12-4 with TRBJ1-2, with a possible D match to TRBD1 (6 bases). Trimming shortened V by 4 bases and J by 11 bases, and 14 bases separated the two germline ends. This CDR3 is 12 amino acids long. DNA for the CDR3: TGTGCCAGCAGTTCGGGACACTCAAGGTACACCTCC. Residues: CASSSGHSRYTS.

The chain carries TRBV11-3 and TRBJ2-7, with TRBD2 matching over 16 bases. The CDR3 contains 16 residues. The V gene's germline CDR1 is SGHNT and CDR2 YENEEA. After removal of 5 bases from V and 9 bases from J, the junction contained 10 bases not matched to a gene. DNA of the CDR3: TGTGCCAGCAGCCCTCAGGGACTAGCGGGAGGGGGAGGGCAGTACTTC. This gives the protein CASSPQGLAGGGGQYF. The entire variable domain, with the rest obtained from reference TRBV11-3 and TRBJ2-7, is as follows: EAGVVQSPRYKIIEKKQPVAFWCNPISGHNTLYWYLQNLGQGPELLIRYENEEAVDDSQLPKDRFSAERLKGVDSTLKIQPAELGDSAVYLCASSPQGLAGGGGQYFGPGTRLTVT.